The 26 T cell receptor beta chains listed next were all sequenced from one sample in a study of CD8+ T cells in alopecia areata. Indicated treatment: oral pan-JAK inhibitor, 5-10 mg twice daily. Once RNA had been extracted, it was reverse transcribed into cDNA to act as the sequencing template. Repertoires were generated with immunoSEQ multiplex PCR, while TCRdb's copy carries only in-frame clones and drops some. In the table there are roughly 200,000 clones, about 48% of which are singletons. This sample comprised CD8+ T cells sorted from blood, obtained at week 24, from a patient treated with tofacitinib. Receptor source: a human donor with alopecia areata.

This clone was picked up a small number of times. This chain connects TRBV7-9 to TRBJ2-7; 8 bases line up with TRBD1. V lost 2 bases to trimming and J lost 8 bases; unmatched junction nucleotides: 5. CDR1 is SEHNR and CDR2 is FQNEAQ in the germline V gene (reference sequence). This CDR3 comprises 13 residues. CDR3 residues: CASSLPDRVQQYF. The CDR3 DNA reads as TGTGCCAGCAGCTTACCGGACAGGGTTCAGCAGTACTTC.

This clone was picked up a small number of times. The genes are TRBV4-3 and TRBJ2-1; 8 bases line up with TRBD2. Trimming removed 2 bases from V and 4 bases from J; junction bases left unmatched: 7. Per the germline V gene, CDR1 is LGHNA and CDR2 is YSLEER. CDR3 length equals 16 residues. The CDR3, as DNA: TGCGCCAGCAGCCAATCGAGCGGGGGACCTTACAATGAGCAGTTCTTC. This sequence encodes CASSQSSGGPYNEQFF.

This clone is a singleton in its sample. CDR3 sequence: CSVFADGYTF. The DNA for the CDR3 is TGCAGCGTTTTTGCGGATGGCTACACCTTC. The V gene is TRBV29-1, the J gene TRBJ1-2, with D unresolved. Trimming shortened V by 5 bases and J by 6 bases, and 7 bases separated the two germline ends. The CDR3 consists of 10 residues. Per the germline V gene, CDR1 is SQVTM and CDR2 is ANQGSEA.

A few counts support this clone. The rearrangement links TRBV30 to TRBJ2-7, with 9 positions matching TRBD2. With V trimmed by 5 bases and J by 7 bases, 3 bases remained unmatched. CDR1 and CDR2 from the germline V gene are GTSNPN and SVGIG (reference sequence). The CDR3 contains 11 residues. CDR3 residues: CAWGTSSEQYF. The CDR3 DNA reads as TGTGCCTGGGGGACTAGCTCAGAGCAGTACTTC.

CDR3 in amino acids: CASSLSLGQGYEQYF. Written as DNA, the CDR3 is TGTGCCAGCAGTTTATCTTTGGGACAGGGTTACGAGCAGTACTTC. The V and J genes are TRBV27 and TRBJ2-7; 9 nucleotides agree with TRBD1. Looked up from germline, CDR1 is MNHEY and CDR2 is SMNVEV (reference sequence). J lost 4 bases, V lost 0 bases, and 4 bases had no gene match. The CDR3 is made up of 15 amino acids.

This chain links TRBV29-1 with TRBJ2-2, with TRBD1 as a possible D gene (6 bases). Germline CDR1 and CDR2: SQVTM and ANQGSEA. V gave up 4 bases and J gave up 5 bases, with 8 bases separating them. The CDR3 consists of 12 residues. CDR3 in DNA: TGCAGCGTTGTTCAGGGGACCGGGGAGCTGTTTTTT. This sequence encodes CSVVQGTGELFF.

The chain carries TRBV5-1 and TRBJ2-7; D not certain. This CDR3 has 14 amino acids. The germline gives CDR1 SGHRS, CDR2 YFSETQ. V shed 0 bases and J shed 3 bases, with 10 bases lying between them. The CDR3 loop reads CASSLASGGYEQYF. DNA of the CDR3: TGCGCCAGCAGCTTGGCCTCGGGCGGCTACGAGCAGTACTTC. Filled out from reference TRBV5-1 and TRBJ2-7, the complete variable domain reads KAGVTQTPRYLIKTRGQQVTLSCSPISGHRSVSWYQQTPGQGLQFLFEYFSETQRNKGNFPGRFSGRQFSNSRSEMNVSTLELGDSALYLCASSLASGGYEQYFGPGTRLTVT.

The table lists this clone with a few counts. The CDR3 region is CATSREQGEGEQFF. The CDR3 coding sequence is TGTGCCACCAGCAGAGAGCAGGGCGAAGGTGAGCAGTTCTTC. The chain carries TRBV15 and TRBJ2-1, with D possibly matching TRBD1 (5 bases). V was pared by 0 bases and J by 9 bases, with 12 bases between. CDR1 is LNHNV and CDR2 is YYDKDF in the germline V gene (reference sequence). There are 14 residues in the CDR3.

The chain uses TRBV13 and TRBJ1-2; D possibly corresponds to TRBD1 (6 bases). The germline CDR1 and CDR2 sequences are PRHDT and FYEKMQ (reference sequence). The CDR3 is made up of 14 amino acids. V dropped 5 bases and J dropped 6 bases, with 16 bases sitting between them. Written as DNA, the CDR3 is TGTGCCAGCAGCGAAAACCAGGGGATTCATGGCTACACCTTC. As protein: CASSENQGIHGYTF.

This clone has just a few counts. This chain joins TRBV12-5 and TRBJ1-2; the match to TRBD1 covers 7 bases. The CDR3 sequence is 13 residues long. Per the germline V gene, CDR1 is LGHNT and CDR2 is FRNRAP. The trim removed 6 bases at V and 5 bases at J, leaving 6 bases unmatched. In nucleotides, the CDR3 is TGTGCTAGTGGGGGACAGCGCCTATATGGCTACACCTTC. It translates to CASGGQRLYGYTF.

This rearrangement joins TRBV14 to TRBJ2-5, with 7 bases lining up with TRBD1. V gave up 3 bases and J gave up 1 base; unmatched junction bases: 2. This CDR3 comprises 14 residues. Germline V gene lookup returns CDR1 SGHDN and CDR2 FVKESK. Written as DNA, the CDR3 is TGTGCCAGCAGCCAGGCAGGGGGCCAAGAGACCCAGTACTTC. This gives the protein CASSQAGGQETQYF.

The V and J genes are TRBV5-6 and TRBJ1-6; perhaps TRBD1 as D (5 bases). The CDR3 consists of 13 residues. The germline gives CDR1 SGHDT, CDR2 YYEEEE. The ends were cut back, 2 bases at V and 9 bases at J, with 9 bases in the middle. CDR3 sequence (DNA): TGTGCCAGCAGCTTCGGGGGGACTTCACCCCTCCACTTT. Its translation: CASSFGGTSPLHF.

The J gene is TRBJ2-7, the V gene TRBV14, with D uncertain. CDR1 is SGHDN and CDR2 is FVKESK in the germline V gene. The CDR3 is 12 amino acids. Trimming removed 1 base at V and 3 bases at J, with 4 bases between. The CDR3 DNA reads TGTGCCAGCAGCCAAGGCAACTACGAGCAGTACTTC. Translation: CASSQGNYEQYF. Variable domain in full (rest from reference TRBV14 and TRBJ2-7): EAGVTQFPSHSVIEKGQTVTLRCDPISGHDNLYWYRRVMGKEIKFLLHFVKESKQDESGMPNNRFLAERTGGTYSTLKVQPAELEDSGVYFCASSQGNYEQYFGPGTRLTVT.

A few counts support this clone. The rearrangement links TRBV29-1 to TRBJ1-1; 7 positions agree with TRBD1. Germline CDR1 is SQVTM and CDR2 is ANQGSEA. This CDR3 is built from 11 residues. Trimming cost V 5 bases and J 6 bases; bases outside gene matches: 3. The CDR3 DNA sequence: TGCAGCGTTTCAGGGGGGTCTGAAGCTTTCTTT. It specifies CSVSGGSEAFF.

The chain uses TRBV5-6 and TRBJ2-7; possibly TRBD1 for D (5 bases). CDR3 size: 14 residues. Germline lookup yields CDR1 SGHDT and CDR2 YYEEEE. V lost 2 bases and J 6 bases, leaving 15 bases between the germline ends. CDR3 bases: TGTGCCAGCAGCTTTTCAGGGCCTATAAGCGAGCAGTACTTC. Translation: CASSFSGPISEQYF.

V is TRBV6-1 and J is TRBJ2-5; no reliable D call. The germline V gene encodes CDR1 MNHNS and CDR2 SASEGT. Trimming took off 2 bases at V and 0 bases at J, with 10 bases between the two ends. The CDR3 contains 15 residues. The CDR3 loop reads CASSEWGRHQETQYF. CDR3 coding DNA: TGTGCCAGCAGTGAATGGGGTCGGCACCAAGAGACCCAGTACTTC.

The rearrangement joins TRBV7-8 to TRBJ1-1; D not certain. Germline V gives CDR1 SGHVS, CDR2 FQNEAQ. Trimming took off 1 base at V and 1 base at J, with 4 bases between the two ends. This CDR3 is 13 amino acids long. The CDR3 DNA reads as TGTGCCAGCAGCTTAGTCAGGAACACTGAAGCTTTCTTT. Encoded protein: CASSLVRNTEAFF.

The rearrangement uses TRBV9 and TRBJ2-2, with TRBD2 identical over 7 bases. V lost 3 bases to trimming and J lost 4 bases; unmatched junction nucleotides: 12. Germline loops: CDR1 SGDLS, CDR2 YYNGEE. This CDR3 contains 17 residues. The CDR3 DNA follows: TGTGCCAGCAGCGATACTTCCCTCGGGGGGAGCACCGGGGAGCTGTTTTTT. This codes for CASSDTSLGGSTGELFF.

The chain is built from TRBV6-5 and TRBJ2-2, with D unclear. Deletions cut 8 bases from V and 7 bases from J, with 11 bases between. From germline, CDR1 is MNHEY and CDR2 SVGAGI. The CDR3 consists of 12 residues. The CDR3 reads CASGLGGGELFF. CDR3 DNA: TGTGCCAGCGGTTTGGGCGGCGGGGAGCTGTTTTTT.

The chain has TRBV7-2 and TRBJ2-5, with a tentative D call TRBD1 (5 bases). This CDR3 has 15 residues. The V gene lost 4 bases and the J gene lost 4 bases, with 16 bases spanning the gap. Germline assignment: CDR1 SGHTA and CDR2 FQGNSA. CDR3 residues: CASSSPGKQGETQYF. The CDR3 coding sequence is TGTGCCAGCAGCTCGCCAGGGAAGCAAGGAGAGACCCAGTACTTC.

This clone was seen a few times. This rearrangement joins TRBV5-6 to TRBJ2-1; D is perhaps TRBD1 or TRBD2 (5 bases each). CDR3 length equals 11 residues. V was shortened by 3 bases and J by 15 bases, with 13 bases between the two germline ends. Germline CDR1 reads SGHDT; CDR2 reads YYEEEE. This CDR3 reads CASSSGALTFF. Here the CDR3 DNA reads TGTGCCAGCAGCTCCGGGGCTCTAACGTTCTTC.

The chain has TRBV7-9 and TRBJ2-1; no clear D. The germline V gene encodes CDR1 SEHNR and CDR2 FQNEAQ (reference sequence). Trimming took 5 bases from V and 3 from J, leaving 14 bases between them. This CDR3 contains 15 residues. In nucleotides, the CDR3 is TGTGCCAGCAGCCTCAGGTGGCCTAACTACAATGAGCAGTTCTTC. Translated: CASSLRWPNYNEQFF.

The rearrangement links TRBV4-3 to TRBJ2-7; TRBD2 matches at 7 bases. The CDR3 is 15 residues long. V shed 1 base, J shed 2 bases, and the junction held 5 bases outside the gene matches. From germline, CDR1 is LGHNA and CDR2 YSLEER. The CDR3 bases are TGCGCCAGCAGCCAAGCTCAGCGGGGACCCTACGAGCAGTACTTC. It is translated as CASSQAQRGPYEQYF.

The J gene is TRBJ2-7, the V gene TRBV29-1; D gene ambiguous. Trimming removed 6 bases at V and 0 bases at J, with 9 bases between. The CDR3 covers 12 residues. Per germline, CDR1 SQVTM and CDR2 ANQGSEA. CDR3 in amino acids: CSVTADSYEQYF. The CDR3, as DNA: TGCAGCGTGACGGCTGACTCCTACGAGCAGTACTTC.

This clone has just a few counts. The V gene is TRBV25-1, the J gene TRBJ1-6; D call uncertain. This CDR3 has 11 residues. Germline assignment: CDR1 MGHDK and CDR2 SYGVNS. V lost 2 bases to trimming and J lost 12 bases, with 5 bases between them. CDR3 sequence: CASSEAGPLHF. The CDR3 DNA reads TGTGCCAGCAGTGAAGCGGGACCCCTCCACTTT.

The chain couples TRBV25-1 to TRBJ2-7; D is possibly TRBD1 (5 bases). V was cut by 9 bases and J by 5 bases, with 14 bases left in between. The CDR3 loop spans 12 amino acids. Germline CDR1 reads MGHDK; CDR2 reads SYGVNS. The CDR3 region has the DNA TGTGCCAGTTCCAGGGCCCCTCACGAGCAGTACTTC. This sequence encodes CASSRAPHEQYF.